This TCR beta chain came from a study of T-cell reconstitution after alpha-beta-depleted transplantation in children. The ends were cut back, 5 bases at V and 5 bases at J, with 8 bases in the middle. This CDR3 region has 12 residues. Germline V gene data show CDR1 as SGHTA and CDR2 as FQGTGA. Unique molecular identifiers were incorporated when the TCRbeta library was constructed. Via MiXCR, TCRdb re-called the PCR reads, giving one row per CDR3 protein. The repertoire holds around 400,000 distinct CDR3 sequences, with approximately 11% as singletons. Sequencing used PBMCs from the stem cell graft donor, obtained from the stem cell graft. The TCR was taken from a human donor who donated a stem cell graft to a child with acute myeloid leukemia. The chain carries TRBV7-3 and TRBJ2-3; D is perhaps TRBD2 (6 bases). CDR3 loop: CASSHGGDTQYF. The CDR3 DNA sequence: TGTGCCAGCAGCCACGGGGGAGATACGCAGTATTTT.